This TCR beta chain appears in the sequencing data of a study of T cell responses to AZD1222 COVID-19 vaccine (dated by TCRdb to the early 2020s). General notes on the study: TCR sequencing covered roughly 230 trial participants: 200 to 220 given two doses of AZD1222 and 26 given two doses of MenACWY control vaccine. Enrollment into the trials was organized by age into subgroups of 18-55, 56-69 and 70-plus years, and those subgroups contained approximately 150, 30 and 60 TCR-sequenced participants, respectively.

What this sample's time point label stands for: about 28 days (+/-7) after the second vaccine dose. AZD1222 recipients whose second dose came at about 4 weeks and those whose second dose came at about 12 weeks were combined into one group, since spike-specific TCR depth and breadth did not differ between the two schedules. Vaccinee samples came from UK trials COV001 and COV002, including a single-blind randomized controlled phase 2/3 trial of AZD1222 (ChAdOx1 nCoV-19) in healthy adults. For TCRbeta chain sequencing, PBMC samples were collected from trial participants at day 0 and at day 28 after the second dose. Worth noting for this clone: It lacks a known antigen. Qualities for individual bases were not recorded, and no much larger clone is one base off.

The CDR3 regions of human TCRbeta chains were analyzed by immunosequencing. Under the source paper's analysis protocol: Repertoire TCRs were matched against a reference library of SARS-CoV-2-specific TCRs generated with the MIRA antigen-specificity platform. Breadth was defined as the fraction of unique TCRs that were SARS-CoV-2-associated. Depth was defined as the fraction of total T cells that were SARS-CoV-2-associated. Using the MIRA data, each spike-specific TCR was mapped to the spike region that the TCR reacts to and placed in a CD4 or CD8 class. Log10-transformed breadth and depth values were compared by one-way ANOVA with Sidak's multiple comparisons tests. TCRdb took this table from immuneACCESS and kept in-frame rearrangements with V and J called. Such tables lack part of the clones; where checked against another copy, unresolved V genes explain under half of the gap, and the rest is unexplained. For V, J and clone size, that table is used; D and trimming come from the DNA. The sample records roughly 150,000 clones, under 90% of which are singletons. The ten largest clones add up to under 2% of the sample.

Beyond this particular receptor, the publication reports: Participants were mostly white British, with more females than males. The authors suggested clonal diversity may have been underestimated. After two AZD1222 doses, both the breadth and the depth of spike-specific TCRs were significantly higher than at day 0 and than in MenACWY recipients. Vaccine-associated CD4 TCRs spanned the whole spike protein, with dominant responses in regions 160-218 and 743-854. No day 14 peak-response samples were available, so repertoires were characterized only after the peak T cell response. In the small 56-69-year group, the increase in depth fell short of significance, most likely because of low power. Conclusions about previously exposed vaccinees are limited, since just five or six AZD1222 recipients were seropositive for SARS-CoV-2 at baseline. Reportedly, almost half of the unique spike-specific TCRs recognized epitopes lying outside the regions that are mutated in the B.1.351 and B.1.1.7 variants.

Reading from cysteine to phenylalanine, the CDR3 counts 15 amino acids. This entry keeps only the CDR3 DNA: 45 bases, framed from base 1. Via the germline V gene (reference sequence), CDR1 is SGHKS and CDR2 YYEKEE. V is shortened by 0 bases, J by 0 bases, and the region joining them spans 4 bases. The sequence derives from an adult who received the AZD1222 COVID-19 vaccine. Sequencing used peripheral blood, obtained 28 days after the second AZD1222 dose. The sequence joins TRBV5-5 to TRBJ2-6, with the D gene too uncertain to name. The CDR3 protein: CASSLGTSGANVLTF. Here is the DNA: TGTGCCAGCAGCTTGGGGACCTCTGGGGCCAACGTCCTGACTTTC.